Listed here are 15 T cell receptor beta chains from one sample, sequenced in a study of OX40 agonist ivuxolimab in advanced cancers. The table came from immunoSEQ multiplex PCR; TCRdb's copy has only in-frame clones and leaves some out. The table lists tens of thousands of clones, about 87% of them singletons. The starting material was CD4+ or CD8+ T cells sorted from blood, obtained in a trial of the OX40 agonist ivuxolimab. Receptors originate from an adult with an advanced solid tumor such as melanoma, head and neck, liver or kidney cancer.

V usage is TRBV30 and J usage is TRBJ1-2; D unclear. V was shortened by 0 bases and J by 4 bases, with 9 bases between the two germline ends. Germline CDR1 and CDR2: GTSNPN and SVGIG (reference sequence). The CDR3 contains 13 residues. This chain's CDR3 is CAWSVLGLYGYTF. The CDR3 DNA reads TGTGCCTGGAGTGTACTAGGACTCTATGGCTACACCTTC.

This chain joins TRBV2 and TRBJ1-2, with a tentative D call TRBD1 (5 bases). Trimming removed 0 bases at V and 9 bases at J, with 11 bases between. The CDR3 has 13 amino acids. The germline V gene has CDR1 SNHLY and CDR2 FYNNEI. The CDR3 region has the DNA TGTGCCAGCAGTGAAGCGGGCAGGGATAGCTACACCTTC. Protein product: CASSEAGRDSYTF.

This clone was picked up one time. The V and J genes are TRBV6-6 and TRBJ1-1, with 10 bases matching TRBD1. Germline V gene lookup returns CDR1 MNHNY and CDR2 SVGAGI (reference sequence). This CDR3 region has 14 residues. V dropped 2 bases and J dropped 7; count of bases not matched to a gene: 4. The CDR3 DNA sequence: TGTGCCAGCAGTTACCCCCGGGACAGGGGTGAAGCTTTCTTT. Its protein is CASSYPRDRGEAFF.

This clone came up a few times. The chain carries TRBV19 and TRBJ2-3, with 8 bases aligning to TRBD1. There are 15 residues in the CDR3. The V and J ends lost 5 bases and 4 bases, in that order; junction bases with no gene match: 8. Germline V CDR1 and CDR2: LNHDA, SQIVND (reference sequence). CDR3 nucleotides: TGTGCCAGTAGTTGGTCAGGGGGCCCCCCAGATACGCAGTATTTT. This codes for CASSWSGGPPDTQYF.

The J gene is TRBJ2-7, the V gene TRBV7-2; the D gene is possibly TRBD2 (7 bases). Germline values: CDR1 SGHTA, CDR2 FQGNSA. Trimming took off 3 bases at V and 2 bases at J, with 14 bases between the two ends. The CDR3 contains 15 residues. The CDR3 loop is CASSLGGGPAYEQYV. CDR3 DNA: TGTGCCAGCAGCTTGGGAGGGGGACCTGCCTACGAGCAGTACGTC.

The chain has TRBV5-1 and TRBJ2-5; the match to TRBD1 covers 10 bases. Trimming removed 3 bases from V and 5 bases from J; junction bases left unmatched: 7. CDR1 is SGHRS and CDR2 is YFSETQ in the germline V gene. This CDR3 is 15 amino acids long. The CDR3 coding sequence is TGCGCCAGCAGCTCATCCGGGACAGGGGACGAGACCCAGTACTTC. Translating gives CASSSSGTGDETQYF.

This rearrangement joins TRBV7-9 to TRBJ2-1; 14 bases fit TRBD2. Germline assignment: CDR1 SEHNR and CDR2 FQNEAQ (reference sequence). The CDR3 is made up of 17 amino acids. The J segment lost 7 bases and the V segment lost 3 bases, leaving 8 bases of the junction unmatched. The CDR3 region is CASSFIRGTSGRNEQFF. The CDR3 DNA follows: TGTGCCAGCAGCTTCATTCGGGGGACTAGCGGGAGAAATGAGCAGTTCTTC.

The CDR3: CASSLVGSTDTQYF. Here the CDR3 DNA reads TGCGCCAGCAGCTTGGTAGGTTCCACAGATACGCAGTATTTT. The rearrangement links TRBV5-1 to TRBJ2-3, with D hard to call. V lost 0 bases, J lost 2 bases, and 7 bases lay in between. The CDR3 has 14 amino acids. Germline lookup yields CDR1 SGHRS and CDR2 YFSETQ.

The chain links TRBV28 to TRBJ1-1, with 7 bases lining up with TRBD1. This CDR3 is 16 amino acids long. Germline-derived CDR1 and CDR2 are MDHEN and SYDVKM. V was clipped by 1 base and J by 3 bases; unmatched bases: 8. DNA of the CDR3: TGTGCCAGCAGTTTATACGAGACAGGGTTTCACACTGAAGCTTTCTTT. Its protein product is CASSLYETGFHTEAFF.

The rearrangement links TRBV30 to TRBJ2-1, with D perhaps given as TRBD1 or TRBD2 (6 bases each). With 4 bases removed from V and 5 bases from J, the gap between germline ends came to 15 bases. Per germline, CDR1 GTSNPN and CDR2 SVGIG (reference sequence). This CDR3 spans 14 amino acids. The CDR3 reads CAWTQGLDHNEQFF. CDR3 bases: TGTGCCTGGACACAGGGACTGGACCACAATGAGCAGTTCTTC. Full variable domain (missing parts from reference TRBV30 and TRBJ2-1): SQTIHQWPATLVQPVGSPLSLECTVEGTSNPNLYWYRQAAGRGLQLLFYSVGIGQISSEVPQNLSASRPQDRQFILSSKKLLLSDSGFYLCAWTQGLDHNEQFFGPGTRLTVL.

V and J are TRBV7-6 and TRBJ2-7; 11 bases fit TRBD1. The CDR3 has 19 residues. Germline V lookup: CDR1 SGHVS, CDR2 FNYEAQ. V lost 1 base to trimming and J lost 6 bases; unmatched junction nucleotides: 17. This CDR3 is CASSLGIGTGGIRIGEQYF. The CDR3 region has the DNA TGTGCCAGCAGCTTAGGTATAGGGACAGGGGGAATTAGAATTGGCGAGCAGTACTTC.

The chain is built from TRBV6-1 and TRBJ1-1, with D possibly being TRBD1 (5 bases). The CDR3 consists of 15 residues. V was pared by 6 bases and J by 1 base, with 15 bases between. The germline CDR1 and CDR2 sequences are MNHNS and SASEGT. The CDR3, as DNA: TGTGCCAGCAGAGTCCCGGGACGACCGAACACTGAAGCTTTCTTT. Its translation: CASRVPGRPNTEAFF.

This clone was seen a handful of times. This chain uses TRBV5-1 with TRBJ2-5; D uncertain. Germline CDR1 SGHRS, CDR2 YFSETQ. V was cut by 0 bases and J by 5 bases, with 11 bases left in between. The CDR3 is 14 residues long. CDR3 nucleotides: TGCGCCAGCAGCTTGGGAGGACGGTCGGAGACCCAGTACTTC. The encoded protein is CASSLGGRSETQYF.

The genes are TRBV29-1 and TRBJ1-4; no firm D call. The CDR3 is 11 residues long. CDR1 is SQVTM and CDR2 is ANQGSEA in the germline V gene. V was shortened by 2 bases and J by 7 bases, with 5 bases between the two germline ends. CDR3: CSVEPGEKLFF. CDR3 DNA: TGCAGCGTTGAACCGGGTGAAAAACTGTTTTTT.

The chain carries TRBV19 and TRBJ2-7; D might be TRBD1 (5 bases). This CDR3 has 15 residues. The germline CDR1 and CDR2 sequences are LNHDA and SQIVND (reference sequence). V was pared by 2 bases and J by 4 bases, with 15 bases between. CDR3 sequence: CASSISKGAEYEQYF. Written as DNA, the CDR3 is TGTGCCAGTAGTATATCGAAAGGGGCGGAATACGAGCAGTACTTC.